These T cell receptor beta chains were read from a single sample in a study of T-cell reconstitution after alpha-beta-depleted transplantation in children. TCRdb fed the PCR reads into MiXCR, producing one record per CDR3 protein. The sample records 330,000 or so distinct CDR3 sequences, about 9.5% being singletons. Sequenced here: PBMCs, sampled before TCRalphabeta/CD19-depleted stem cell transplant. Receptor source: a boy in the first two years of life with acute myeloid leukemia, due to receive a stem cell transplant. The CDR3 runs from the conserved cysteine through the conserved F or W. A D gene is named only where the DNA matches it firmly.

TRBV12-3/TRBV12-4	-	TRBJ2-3	CASSSPGRPQYF
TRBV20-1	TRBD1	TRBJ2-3	CSDRPPGTGDTDTQYF
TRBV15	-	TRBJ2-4	CAAGGLTKNIQYF
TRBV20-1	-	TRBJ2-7	CSAHYYEQYF
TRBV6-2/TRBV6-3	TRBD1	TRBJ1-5	CARYGLDRENQPQHF
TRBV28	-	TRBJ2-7	CASSNLQSYEQYF
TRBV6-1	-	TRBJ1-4	CASSQWGRLVEKLFF
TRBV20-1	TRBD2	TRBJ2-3	CSSEAGGTDTQYF
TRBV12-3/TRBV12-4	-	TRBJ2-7	CASSLEGAYEQYF
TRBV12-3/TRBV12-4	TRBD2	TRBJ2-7	CANSLAGSYEQYF
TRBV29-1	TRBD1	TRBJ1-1	CSVVTGTGRGNTEAFF
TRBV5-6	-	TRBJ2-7	CASSPRTEQYF
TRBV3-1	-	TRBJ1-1	CASSESRNPEAFF
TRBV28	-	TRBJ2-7	CASRVGRGYEQYF
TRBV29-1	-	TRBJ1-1	CSVAVSEAFF
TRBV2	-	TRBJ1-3	CASSEAVFGNTIYF
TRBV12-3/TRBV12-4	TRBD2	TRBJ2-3	CASRGLAGSSTDTQYF
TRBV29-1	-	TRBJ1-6	CSVDSSYNSPLHF
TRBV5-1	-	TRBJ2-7	CASSAGLPYEQYF
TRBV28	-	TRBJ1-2	CASSLGNPNYGYTF
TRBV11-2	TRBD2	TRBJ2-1	CASSLGTSGGVNEQFF
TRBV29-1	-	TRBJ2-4	CSAGGEAKNIQYF
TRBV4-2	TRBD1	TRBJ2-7	CASSRQTGTGSSYEQYF
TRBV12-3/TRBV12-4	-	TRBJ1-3	CASSLISGNTIYF
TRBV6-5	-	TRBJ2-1	CASSRTHYEQFF
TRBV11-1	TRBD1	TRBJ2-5	CASSLVKRTGGVIETQYF
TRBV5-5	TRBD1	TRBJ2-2	CASSLLDRGITGELFF
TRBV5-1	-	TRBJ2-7	CASSFKEDEQYF
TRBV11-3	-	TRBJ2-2	CASRVGVGELFF
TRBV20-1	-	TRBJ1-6	CSARAPGPSYNSPLHF
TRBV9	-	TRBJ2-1	CASSVDSSLWTEQFF
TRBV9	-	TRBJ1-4	CASSVSGVRDEKLFF
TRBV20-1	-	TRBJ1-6	CSATSLMEDSPLHF
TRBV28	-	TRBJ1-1	CASDTSGTEAFF
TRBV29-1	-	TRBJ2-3	CSVGDRSRTDTQYF
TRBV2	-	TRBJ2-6	CASRHRQSGNVLTF
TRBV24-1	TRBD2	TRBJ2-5	CATSDFGLGETQYF
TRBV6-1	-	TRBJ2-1	CASRQGGGGQNEQFF
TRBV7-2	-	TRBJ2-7	CASSLGKGYEQYF
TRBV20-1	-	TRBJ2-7	CSARVKGLLVGGEQYF
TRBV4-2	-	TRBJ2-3	CASSHGGMWSTDTQYF
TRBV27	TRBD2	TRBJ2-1	CASSQKREFSYNEQFF
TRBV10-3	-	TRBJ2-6	CAISRDPGANVLTF
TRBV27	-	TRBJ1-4	CASSLSPVANEKLFF
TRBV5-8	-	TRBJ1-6	CASRGGQSSYNSPLHF
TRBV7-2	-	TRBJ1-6	CASSYIGQPIYNSPLHF
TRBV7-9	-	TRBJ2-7	CASSSLRRSRVDYEQYF
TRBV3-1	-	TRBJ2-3	CASSPTGIVGDTQYF
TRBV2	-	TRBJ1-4	CAGRAGKLGTNEKLFF
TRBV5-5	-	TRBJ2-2	CASSYGRGDTGELFF
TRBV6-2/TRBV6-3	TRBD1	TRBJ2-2	CASSYSRSTGRNTGELFF
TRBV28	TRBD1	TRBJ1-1	CASSIQAGGRRTEAFF
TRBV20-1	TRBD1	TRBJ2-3	CSAPRNRDRFTDTQYF
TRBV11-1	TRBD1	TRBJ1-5	CASGRGGDRGRESNQPQHF